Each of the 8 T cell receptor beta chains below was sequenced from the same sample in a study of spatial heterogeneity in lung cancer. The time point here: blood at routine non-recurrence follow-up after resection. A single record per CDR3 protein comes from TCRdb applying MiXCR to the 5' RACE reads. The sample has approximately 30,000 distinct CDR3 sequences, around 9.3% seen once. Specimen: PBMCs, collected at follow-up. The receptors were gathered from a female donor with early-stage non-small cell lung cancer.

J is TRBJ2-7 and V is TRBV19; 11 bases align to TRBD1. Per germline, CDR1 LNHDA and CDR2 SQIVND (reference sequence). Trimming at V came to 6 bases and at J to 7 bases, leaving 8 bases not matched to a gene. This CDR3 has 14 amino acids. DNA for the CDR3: TGTGCCAGTAGCGCCGGGACAGGGGGTTATGAGCAGTACTTC. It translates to CASSAGTGGYEQYF.

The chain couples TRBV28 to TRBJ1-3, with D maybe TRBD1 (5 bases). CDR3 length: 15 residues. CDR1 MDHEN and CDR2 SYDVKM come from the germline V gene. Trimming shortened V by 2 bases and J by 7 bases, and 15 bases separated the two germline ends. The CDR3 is CASSLRDHAGNTIYF. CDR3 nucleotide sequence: TGTGCCAGCAGTTTACGGGACCATGCCGGGAACACCATATATTTT. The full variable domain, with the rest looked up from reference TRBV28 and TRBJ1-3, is DVKVTQSSRYLVKRTGEKVFLECVQDMDHENMFWYRQDPGLGLRLIYFSYDVKMKEKGDIPEGYSVSREKKERFSLILESASTNQTSMYLCASSLRDHAGNTIYFGEGSWLTVV.

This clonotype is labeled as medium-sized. CDR3 in DNA: TGCGCCAGCAGTGCCGCCGCAGATAATACCTATGGCTACACCTTC. Translated, it gives CASSAAADNTYGYTF. The rearrangement joins TRBV10-2 to TRBJ1-2; D not certain. CDR3 length: 15 residues. V lost 4 bases, J lost 4 bases, and 16 bases lay in between. Germline CDR1 and CDR2: WSHSY and SAAADI.

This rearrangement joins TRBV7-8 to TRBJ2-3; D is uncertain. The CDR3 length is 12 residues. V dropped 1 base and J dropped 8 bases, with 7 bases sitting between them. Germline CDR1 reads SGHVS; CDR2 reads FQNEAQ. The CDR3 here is CASSLVSATQYF. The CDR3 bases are TGTGCCAGCAGCTTAGTTTCGGCTACGCAGTATTTT. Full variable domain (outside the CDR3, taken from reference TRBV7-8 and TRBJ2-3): GAGVSQSPRYKVAKRGQDVALRCDPISGHVSLFWYQQALGQGPEFLTYFQNEAQLDKSGLPSDRFFAERPEGSVSTLKIQRTQQEDSAVYLCASSLVSATQYFGPGTRLTVL.

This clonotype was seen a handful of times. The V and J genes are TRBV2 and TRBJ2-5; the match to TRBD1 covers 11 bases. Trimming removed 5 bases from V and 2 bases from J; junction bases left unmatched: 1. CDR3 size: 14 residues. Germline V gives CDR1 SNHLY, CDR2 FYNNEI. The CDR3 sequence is CASSWDRGQETQYF. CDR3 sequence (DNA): TGTGCCAGCAGTTGGGACAGGGGGCAAGAGACCCAGTACTTC.

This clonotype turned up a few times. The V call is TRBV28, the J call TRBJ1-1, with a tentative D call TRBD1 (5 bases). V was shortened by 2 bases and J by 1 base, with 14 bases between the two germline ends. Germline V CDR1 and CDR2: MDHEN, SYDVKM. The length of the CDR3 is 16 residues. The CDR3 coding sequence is TGTGCCAGCAGTTTAGGAGGGACGGCTAAGAACACTGAAGCTTTCTTT. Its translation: CASSLGGTAKNTEAFF. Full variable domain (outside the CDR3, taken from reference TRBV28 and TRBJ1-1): DVKVTQSSRYLVKRTGEKVFLECVQDMDHENMFWYRQDPGLGLRLIYFSYDVKMKEKGDIPEGYSVSREKKERFSLILESASTNQTSMYLCASSLGGTAKNTEAFFGQGTRLTVV.

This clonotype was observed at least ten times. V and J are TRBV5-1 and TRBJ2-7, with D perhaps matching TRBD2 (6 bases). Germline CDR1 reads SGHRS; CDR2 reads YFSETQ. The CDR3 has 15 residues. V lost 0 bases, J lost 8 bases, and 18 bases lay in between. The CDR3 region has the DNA TGCGCCAGCAGCTTGGAGGTAGCGGATTCAACAAAGCAGTACTTC. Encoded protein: CASSLEVADSTKQYF.

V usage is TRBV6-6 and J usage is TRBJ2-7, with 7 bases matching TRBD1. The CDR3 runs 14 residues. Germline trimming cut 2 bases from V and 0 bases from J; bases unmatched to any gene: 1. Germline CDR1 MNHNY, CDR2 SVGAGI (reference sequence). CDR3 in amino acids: CASSYDRASYEQYF. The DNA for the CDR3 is TGTGCCAGCAGTTACGACAGGGCCTCCTACGAGCAGTACTTC.